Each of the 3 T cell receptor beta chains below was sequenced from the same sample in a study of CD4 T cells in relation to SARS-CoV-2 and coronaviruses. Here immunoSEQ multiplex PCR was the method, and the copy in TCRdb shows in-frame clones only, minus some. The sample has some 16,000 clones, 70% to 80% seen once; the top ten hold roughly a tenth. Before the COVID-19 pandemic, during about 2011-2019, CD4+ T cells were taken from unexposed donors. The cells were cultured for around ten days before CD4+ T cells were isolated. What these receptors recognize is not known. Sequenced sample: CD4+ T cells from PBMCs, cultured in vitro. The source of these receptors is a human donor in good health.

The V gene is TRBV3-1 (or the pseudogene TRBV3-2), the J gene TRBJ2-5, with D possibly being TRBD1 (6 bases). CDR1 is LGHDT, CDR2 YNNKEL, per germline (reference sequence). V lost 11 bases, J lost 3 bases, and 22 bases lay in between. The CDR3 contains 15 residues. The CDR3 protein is CAANTHQGREETQYF. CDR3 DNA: TGTGCCGCAAACACACACCAGGGGCGGGAAGAGACCCAGTACTTC.

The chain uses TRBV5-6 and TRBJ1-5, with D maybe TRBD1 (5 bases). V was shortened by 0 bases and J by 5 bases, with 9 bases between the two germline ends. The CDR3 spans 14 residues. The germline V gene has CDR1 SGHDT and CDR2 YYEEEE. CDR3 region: CASSLAGLHQPQHF. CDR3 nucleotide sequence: TGTGCCAGCAGCTTGGCAGGGCTTCATCAGCCCCAGCATTTT. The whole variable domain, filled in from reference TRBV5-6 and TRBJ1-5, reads DAGVTQSPTHLIKTRGQQVTLRCSPKSGHDTVSWYQQALGQGPQFIFQYYEEEERQRGNFPDRFSGHQFPNYSSELNVNALLLGDSALYLCASSLAGLHQPQHFGDGTRLSIL.

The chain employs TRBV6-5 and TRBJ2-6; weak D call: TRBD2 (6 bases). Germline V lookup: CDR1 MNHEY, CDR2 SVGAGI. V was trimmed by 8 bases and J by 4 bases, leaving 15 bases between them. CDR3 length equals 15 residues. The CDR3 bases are TGTGCCAGCTCCCGTGGGGAGGCCGGGGCCAACGTCCTGACTTTC. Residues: CASSRGEAGANVLTF.